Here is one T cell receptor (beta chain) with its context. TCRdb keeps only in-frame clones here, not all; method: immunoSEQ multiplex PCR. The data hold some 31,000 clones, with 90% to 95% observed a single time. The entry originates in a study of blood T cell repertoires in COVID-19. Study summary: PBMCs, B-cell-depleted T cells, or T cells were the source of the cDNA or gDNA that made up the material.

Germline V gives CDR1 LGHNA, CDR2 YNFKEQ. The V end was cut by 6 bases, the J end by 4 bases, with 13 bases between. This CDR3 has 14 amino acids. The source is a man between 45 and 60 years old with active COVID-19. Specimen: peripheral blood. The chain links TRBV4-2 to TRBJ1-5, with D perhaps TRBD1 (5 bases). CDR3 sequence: CASRRVGGNQPQHF. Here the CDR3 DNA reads TGTGCCAGCAGAAGGGTCGGGGGGAATCAGCCCCAGCATTTT.